This T cell receptor beta chain stems from a study of human T cells and chemical hapten exposure. Study overall: A mostly female patient group had alopecia areata, totalis or universalis.

Sample time point: patch test 2, 6 weeks after DPC sensitization. Described treatment: therapeutic diphenylcyclopropenone sensitization with weekly scalp DPC. Findings and limits, study-wide: Expanded TCRs produced significantly more large CDR3 similarity clusters than controls did.

TCRdb used MiXCR to reprocess the RACE reads, holding one entry per CDR3 protein. This sample yields 120,000 to 150,000 distinct CDR3 sequences, of which about 10% are seen a single time; about 1.3% belongs to the top ten. This CDR3 is built from 14 residues. Trimming removed 3 bases from V and 0 bases from J, with 6 bases in between. Germline V gene lookup returns CDR1 SGHTA and CDR2 FQGNSA. This clonotype has ten or more counts. The antigen remains unidentified. V and J are TRBV7-2 and TRBJ1-3, with D unresolved. The sequenced sample was whole blood, obtained in connection with sensitization to the hapten diphenylcyclopropenone (DPC). This sequence was found in a woman between 50 and 59 years old with alopecia areata. Some clones in this sample may be carry-over from other donors' samples. The CDR3 is CASSLGNSGNTIYF. In DNA form, the CDR3 reads TGTGCCAGCAGCTTGGGGAACTCTGGAAACACCATATATTTT.